This T cell receptor beta chain was found in a study of T cells in Graves' hyperthyroidism and ophthalmopathy. Study results and caveats: Prediction of ophthalmopathy progression came a median around 6.1 months pre-onset. Appearing also in blood were most of the thyroid clonotypes expanded above 0.001.

The germline gives CDR1 MNHNS, CDR2 SASEGT. The CDR3 consists of 14 residues. V was clipped by 5 bases and J by 3 bases; unmatched bases: 1. Thyroid ultrasound, orbital computed tomography, clinical symptoms, and serum thyroxine and TRAb underpinned diagnoses. From 10 ml of fresh peripheral blood, PBMCs were isolated. Amplification targeted TCR beta CDR3 regions from RNA transcripts. A first-round RT-PCR of the TCR CDR3 used the HTBI primer set. Each CDR3 protein is one row after TCRdb ran MiXCR on the multiplex PCR reads. This repertoire shows a few hundred thousand distinct CDR3 sequences, around 16% found once; its top ten account for about 45%. This clonotype was recorded at least ten times. Its matching antigen is unknown.

The sample comprised blood. The TCR originated in a middle-aged man with Graves' hyperthyroidism. The rearrangement uses TRBV6-1 and TRBJ2-2; TRBD1 aligns across 9 bases. The CDR3 region has the DNA TGTGCCAGCAGTTGGACAGGGGACACCGGGGAGCTGTTTTTT. Translating it yields CASSWTGDTGELFF.